The clone carrying this T cell receptor (beta chain) was recorded many times. The antigen remains undetermined. Between the trimmed V and J ends, which lost 5 bases and 4 bases, there was a span of 21 bases. The CDR3 runs 17 residues. Quantitative 5'-RACE with molecular barcodes generated TCR beta libraries. In TCRdb, the 5' RACE reads were re-called with MiXCR into one record per CDR3 protein. The table shows under 950,000 distinct CDR3 sequences, with about 20% occurring only once. The sample belongs to a study of CD8 T cells in ankylosing spondylitis. The study's findings and limits: Disease-associated clones were CD8+ and fairly uncommon in peripheral blood. Among TCR beta sequences, a motif of eight highly homologous variants appeared characteristic of ankylosing spondylitis blood. There was reportedly significant enrichment of clones that were disease-linked in matched ankylosing spondylitis synovial fluid.

The specimen was blood, either unsorted or a sorted T cell fraction (not recorded which). This sequence joins TRBV12-3 or TRBV12-4 and TRBJ1-3; no clear D. The clonotype comes from a male donor with ankylosing spondylitis. The CDR3 region is CASSPTRRGGLGNTIYF. In nucleotides, the CDR3 is TGTGCCAGCAGTCCCACCCGACGCGGCGGATTAGGAAACACCATATATTTT.